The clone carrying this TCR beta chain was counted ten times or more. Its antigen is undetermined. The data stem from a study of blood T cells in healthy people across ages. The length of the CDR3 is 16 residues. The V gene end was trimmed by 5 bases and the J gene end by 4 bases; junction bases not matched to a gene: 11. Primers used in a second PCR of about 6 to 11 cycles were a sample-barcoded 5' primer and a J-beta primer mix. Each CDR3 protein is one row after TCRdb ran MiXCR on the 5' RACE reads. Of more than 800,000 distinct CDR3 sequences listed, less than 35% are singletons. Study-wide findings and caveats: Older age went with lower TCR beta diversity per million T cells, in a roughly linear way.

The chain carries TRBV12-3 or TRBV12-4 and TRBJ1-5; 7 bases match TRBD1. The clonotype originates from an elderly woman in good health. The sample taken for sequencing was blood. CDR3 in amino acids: CASSKNGLQGNQPQHF. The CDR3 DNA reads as TGTGCCAGCAGTAAGAACGGGTTACAGGGGAATCAGCCCCAGCATTTT.